This is a list of T cell receptor beta chains from one sample in a study of blood T cell repertoires in COVID-19. Generated by immunoSEQ multiplex PCR, the TCRdb table keeps only in-frame clones and is missing some. The table has 120,000 to 150,000 clones, about four fifths seen once. Sequencing used peripheral blood. The receptors were gathered from an elderly woman in a cohort sampled during active or convalescent COVID-19. The CDR3 runs from the conserved cysteine through the conserved F or W. Each record gives: clone size, V gene, J gene, CDR3 length, D gene, CDR3 DNA, CDR3 protein. A D gene is named only where the DNA matches it firmly. Some rows have no size entry. The others give once, few or many, or a class for an expanded clone.

clone size: -
V gene: TRBV30
J gene: TRBJ1-1
CDR3 length: 15
D gene: TRBD1
CDR3 DNA: TGTGCCTGGAGTGCACAGGGGATGGGGAACACTGAAGCTTTCTTT
CDR3 protein: CAWSAQGMGNTEAFF

clone size: once
V gene: TRBV19
J gene: TRBJ1-2
CDR3 length: 17
D gene: TRBD1
CDR3 DNA: TGTGCCAGTAGTATCTCCCACACAGGGGGCTATAACTATGGCTACACCTTC
CDR3 protein: CASSISHTGGYNYGYTF

clone size: -
V gene: TRBV28
J gene: TRBJ1-2
CDR3 length: 12
D gene: -
CDR3 DNA: TGTGCCACACTGGACAATCCCTATGGCTACACCTTC
CDR3 protein: CATLDNPYGYTF

clone size: -
V gene: TRBV28
J gene: TRBJ1-2
CDR3 length: 13
D gene: -
CDR3 DNA: TGTGCCAGCAGTGAGGACTCAAACTATGGCTACACCTTC
CDR3 protein: CASSEDSNYGYTF

clone size: -
V gene: TRBV6-2/TRBV6-3
J gene: TRBJ1-2
CDR3 length: 15
D gene: -
CDR3 DNA: TGTGCCAGCAGGCCTACAGGGAGCCCTAACTATGGCTACACCTTC
CDR3 protein: CASRPTGSPNYGYTF

clone size: -
V gene: TRBV12-3/TRBV12-4
J gene: TRBJ1-6
CDR3 length: 13
D gene: -
CDR3 DNA: TGTGCCAGCAGTTTAGTCGGTAATTCACCCCTCCACTTT
CDR3 protein: CASSLVGNSPLHF

clone size: -
V gene: TRBV5-6
J gene: TRBJ1-1
CDR3 length: 14
D gene: -
CDR3 DNA: TGTGCCAGCAGCTGGGGAGGGGGAAACACTGAAGCTTTCTTT
CDR3 protein: CASSWGGGNTEAFF

clone size: -
V gene: TRBV11-2
J gene: TRBJ1-1
CDR3 length: 15
D gene: -
CDR3 DNA: TGTGCCAGCAGCTTAGAGGCCAGAGCGGACACTGAAGCTTTCTTT
CDR3 protein: CASSLEARADTEAFF

clone size: -
V gene: TRBV19
J gene: TRBJ1-1
CDR3 length: 16
D gene: TRBD1
CDR3 DNA: TGTGCCAGTAGTCTGTCGTTCGGGACAGCGAACACTGAAGCTTTCTTT
CDR3 protein: CASSLSFGTANTEAFF

clone size: -
V gene: TRBV5-5
J gene: TRBJ1-2
CDR3 length: 12
D gene: -
CDR3 DNA: TGTGCCAGCAGCGTGGGACTGTATGGCTACACCTTC
CDR3 protein: CASSVGLYGYTF

clone size: -
V gene: TRBV7-9
J gene: TRBJ2-3
CDR3 length: 14
D gene: -
CDR3 DNA: TGTGCCAGCAGCTTAGAGTATCCGAGGAATACGCAGTATTTT
CDR3 protein: CASSLEYPRNTQYF

clone size: once
V gene: TRBV5-1
J gene: TRBJ2-3
CDR3 length: 15
D gene: -
CDR3 DNA: TGCGCCAGCAGCTTGGATGGCGGTAGCACAGATACGCAGTATTTT
CDR3 protein: CASSLDGGSTDTQYF

clone size: -
V gene: TRBV7-6
J gene: TRBJ1-6
CDR3 length: 14
D gene: TRBD1
CDR3 DNA: TGTGCCAGCAGCCCGACAGGGGTAAATTCACCCCTCCACTTT
CDR3 protein: CASSPTGVNSPLHF

clone size: -
V gene: TRBV18
J gene: TRBJ1-2
CDR3 length: 16
D gene: -
CDR3 DNA: TGTGCCAGCTCACCATCGCAGACCACTATGGCTCGAAGCTACACCTTC
CDR3 protein: CASSPSQTTMARSYTF

clone size: -
V gene: TRBV5-6
J gene: TRBJ1-3
CDR3 length: 16
D gene: -
CDR3 DNA: TGTGCCAGCAGCACACCACAGGGCGCAAGCGGAAACACCATATATTTT
CDR3 protein: CASSTPQGASGNTIYF

clone size: -
V gene: TRBV7-9
J gene: TRBJ1-5
CDR3 length: 12
D gene: -
CDR3 DNA: TGTGCCAGCAGCTCCTATTTGGAGCCCCAGCATTTT
CDR3 protein: CASSSYLEPQHF

clone size: -
V gene: TRBV18
J gene: TRBJ2-1
CDR3 length: 12
D gene: -
CDR3 DNA: TGTGCCAGCTCGACCGATCTAGGAGAGCAGTTCTTC
CDR3 protein: CASSTDLGEQFF

clone size: -
V gene: TRBV12-5
J gene: TRBJ2-5
CDR3 length: 16
D gene: -
CDR3 DNA: TGTGCTAGTGGTTTGGGAAACCAGGGCGATCAAGAGACCCAGTACTTC
CDR3 protein: CASGLGNQGDQETQYF

clone size: -
V gene: TRBV3-1/TRBV3-2
J gene: TRBJ2-5
CDR3 length: 17
D gene: TRBD2
CDR3 DNA: TGTGCCAGCAGCCAAGGAAACATGGCTAGCGGGGTAGAGACCCAGTACTTC
CDR3 protein: CASSQGNMASGVETQYF

clone size: -
V gene: TRBV21-1
J gene: TRBJ2-7
CDR3 length: 17
D gene: -
CDR3 DNA: TGTGCCAGCAGCAAAGAACGCCGGGACAGGGGACCCTACGAGCAGTACTTC
CDR3 protein: CASSKERRDRGPYEQYF

clone size: -
V gene: TRBV12-3/TRBV12-4
J gene: TRBJ1-1
CDR3 length: 12
D gene: -
CDR3 DNA: TGTGCCAGCAGTACGCGGTCTACTGAAGCTTTCTTT
CDR3 protein: CASSTRSTEAFF

clone size: -
V gene: TRBV5-1
J gene: TRBJ2-1
CDR3 length: 14
D gene: TRBD1
CDR3 DNA: TGCGCCAGCAGAGGGACAGGTCAATTCAATGAGCAGTTCTTC
CDR3 protein: CASRGTGQFNEQFF

clone size: once
V gene: TRBV7-8
J gene: TRBJ1-1
CDR3 length: 13
D gene: -
CDR3 DNA: TGTGCCAGCAGCCTGGGGGGTCTCACTGAAGCTTTCTTT
CDR3 protein: CASSLGGLTEAFF

clone size: -
V gene: TRBV24-1
J gene: TRBJ2-3
CDR3 length: 17
D gene: TRBD1
CDR3 DNA: TGTGCCACCAGTGAACCCACAGGGGGCCGAGTAATAGATACGCAGTATTTT
CDR3 protein: CATSEPTGGRVIDTQYF

clone size: -
V gene: TRBV11-2
J gene: TRBJ2-5
CDR3 length: 15
D gene: -
CDR3 DNA: TGTGCCAGCAGCTTAGTGGCGGCTAACCAAGAGACCCAGTACTTC
CDR3 protein: CASSLVAANQETQYF

clone size: -
V gene: TRBV6-6
J gene: TRBJ1-2
CDR3 length: 14
D gene: -
CDR3 DNA: TGTGCCAGCAGTTACTCAGCGGGCAGGGTCGGCTACACCTTC
CDR3 protein: CASSYSAGRVGYTF

clone size: -
V gene: TRBV18
J gene: TRBJ1-6
CDR3 length: 16
D gene: -
CDR3 DNA: TGTGCCAGCTCACAGGGGATTACAGGGCGGAATTCACCCCTCCACTTT
CDR3 protein: CASSQGITGRNSPLHF

clone size: -
V gene: TRBV20-1
J gene: TRBJ2-1
CDR3 length: 11
D gene: TRBD1
CDR3 DNA: TGCAGAGGACAGGGGGGCAATGAGCAGTTCTTC
CDR3 protein: CRGQGGNEQFF

clone size: -
V gene: TRBV7-6
J gene: TRBJ2-1
CDR3 length: 18
D gene: TRBD2
CDR3 DNA: TGTGCCAGCAGTTCGCAGCGGGGGGCCAGGAGCTCCTACAATGAGCAGTTCTTC
CDR3 protein: CASSSQRGARSSYNEQFF

clone size: few
V gene: TRBV29-1
J gene: TRBJ2-3
CDR3 length: 14
D gene: -
CDR3 DNA: TGCAGCGCGGAGCCACAGGGCAGCACAGATACGCAGTATTTT
CDR3 protein: CSAEPQGSTDTQYF

clone size: -
V gene: TRBV9
J gene: TRBJ2-5
CDR3 length: 19
D gene: TRBD2
CDR3 DNA: TGTGCCAGCAGCGCCCGGACGGGAACTAGCGGGGGACTCCAAGAGACCCAGTACTTC
CDR3 protein: CASSARTGTSGGLQETQYF

clone size: -
V gene: TRBV4-1
J gene: TRBJ1-1
CDR3 length: 15
D gene: -
CDR3 DNA: TGCGCCAGCAGCCAAGAGGGGGAGGGGGGCACTGAAGCTTTCTTT
CDR3 protein: CASSQEGEGGTEAFF

clone size: -
V gene: TRBV19
J gene: TRBJ2-3
CDR3 length: 13
D gene: TRBD1
CDR3 DNA: TGTGCCAGTAAGGGACAGGGAGAAGATACGCAGTATTTT
CDR3 protein: CASKGQGEDTQYF

clone size: -
V gene: TRBV7-2
J gene: TRBJ1-3
CDR3 length: 14
D gene: TRBD1
CDR3 DNA: TGTGCCAGCGGTAACAGGGGCTCTGGAAACACCATATATTTT
CDR3 protein: CASGNRGSGNTIYF

clone size: many
V gene: TRBV6-6
J gene: TRBJ2-5
CDR3 length: 15
D gene: TRBD1
CDR3 DNA: TGTGCCAGCAGTTACGGGACAGGGTTCGTAGAGACCCAGTACTTC
CDR3 protein: CASSYGTGFVETQYF

clone size: -
V gene: TRBV5-5
J gene: TRBJ1-4
CDR3 length: 14
D gene: -
CDR3 DNA: TGTGCCAGCAGTCCCCAGGCAACTAATGAAAAACTGTTTTTT
CDR3 protein: CASSPQATNEKLFF

clone size: -
V gene: TRBV7-2
J gene: TRBJ2-3
CDR3 length: 16
D gene: -
CDR3 DNA: TGTGCCAGCAGCTTAGCGCTAATATACGGCACAGATACGCAGTATTTT
CDR3 protein: CASSLALIYGTDTQYF

clone size: -
V gene: TRBV28
J gene: TRBJ1-2
CDR3 length: 15
D gene: -
CDR3 DNA: TGTGCCAGCAGCCCCCACCCGACAATCTACTATGGCTACACCTTC
CDR3 protein: CASSPHPTIYYGYTF

clone size: -
V gene: TRBV28
J gene: TRBJ1-3
CDR3 length: 15
D gene: TRBD1
CDR3 DNA: TGTGCCAGCAGTTTAAGGGACAGCTTAGTGAACACCATATATTTT
CDR3 protein: CASSLRDSLVNTIYF

clone size: -
V gene: TRBV29-1
J gene: TRBJ1-1
CDR3 length: 12
D gene: TRBD1
CDR3 DNA: TGCAGCGCGGGACAGATGAACACTGAAGCTTTCTTT
CDR3 protein: CSAGQMNTEAFF

clone size: -
V gene: TRBV5-1
J gene: TRBJ2-5
CDR3 length: 14
D gene: -
CDR3 DNA: TGCGCCAGCAGCTTGGCCTTCAGGGGTGAGACCCAGTACTTC
CDR3 protein: CASSLAFRGETQYF

clone size: -
V gene: TRBV15
J gene: TRBJ1-6
CDR3 length: 14
D gene: -
CDR3 DNA: TGTGCCACCAGCAGAGGGGGCCGGGTTTCACCCCTCCACTTT
CDR3 protein: CATSRGGRVSPLHF

clone size: -
V gene: TRBV12-3/TRBV12-4
J gene: TRBJ1-4
CDR3 length: 13
D gene: -
CDR3 DNA: TGTGCCAGCAGTTTTTTAGCGATTGAAAAACTGTTTTTT
CDR3 protein: CASSFLAIEKLFF

clone size: -
V gene: TRBV9
J gene: TRBJ2-1
CDR3 length: 15
D gene: TRBD1
CDR3 DNA: TGTGCCAGCAGCGCCGGGACAGTTAATTACAATGAGCAGTTCTTC
CDR3 protein: CASSAGTVNYNEQFF

clone size: -
V gene: TRBV30
J gene: TRBJ1-2
CDR3 length: 10
D gene: -
CDR3 DNA: TGTGCCGTACAGGGCTATGGCTACACCTTC
CDR3 protein: CAVQGYGYTF

clone size: once
V gene: TRBV18
J gene: TRBJ1-2
CDR3 length: 14
D gene: TRBD1
CDR3 DNA: TGTGCCAGCTCAGCTGGACAGGGAAGGGATGGCTACACCTTC
CDR3 protein: CASSAGQGRDGYTF

clone size: -
V gene: TRBV19
J gene: TRBJ1-1
CDR3 length: 14
D gene: -
CDR3 DNA: TGTGCCAGTAGTATACCGGGACAAATGACTGAAGCTTTCTTT
CDR3 protein: CASSIPGQMTEAFF

clone size: -
V gene: TRBV5-1
J gene: TRBJ1-6
CDR3 length: 15
D gene: -
CDR3 DNA: TGCGCCAGCAGCTTAGGGGCGCGGAATAATTCACCCCTCCACTTT
CDR3 protein: CASSLGARNNSPLHF

clone size: -
V gene: TRBV18
J gene: TRBJ2-5
CDR3 length: 15
D gene: TRBD1
CDR3 DNA: TGTGCCAGCTCACCACCCGCAGGGGGCGAGGAGACCCAGTACTTC
CDR3 protein: CASSPPAGGEETQYF

clone size: -
V gene: TRBV6-2/TRBV6-3
J gene: TRBJ2-1
CDR3 length: 13
D gene: -
CDR3 DNA: TGTGCCAGCAGTTATGACGGGTACAATGAGCAGTTCTTC
CDR3 protein: CASSYDGYNEQFF

clone size: few
V gene: TRBV3-1/TRBV3-2
J gene: TRBJ2-7
CDR3 length: 18
D gene: TRBD1
CDR3 DNA: TGTGCCAGCAGCCAAGAAGTTTTGTCGGGACAGGGGTTCTACGAGCAGTACTTC
CDR3 protein: CASSQEVLSGQGFYEQYF

clone size: once
V gene: TRBV28
J gene: TRBJ2-5
CDR3 length: 15
D gene: -
CDR3 DNA: TGTGCCAGCAGTCAAACGGCCAGGGCGGAAGAGACCCAGTACTTC
CDR3 protein: CASSQTARAEETQYF

clone size: -
V gene: TRBV5-4
J gene: TRBJ2-7
CDR3 length: 14
D gene: TRBD2
CDR3 DNA: TGTGCCAGCAGCCGGGGGGACCGAACCTACGAGCAGTACTTC
CDR3 protein: CASSRGDRTYEQYF

clone size: -
V gene: TRBV5-8
J gene: TRBJ1-1
CDR3 length: 16
D gene: TRBD1
CDR3 DNA: TGTGCCAGCAGCTTGTTTAAGGGGGCAAGGGGTACTGAAGCTTTCTTT
CDR3 protein: CASSLFKGARGTEAFF

clone size: -
V gene: TRBV7-9
J gene: TRBJ2-2
CDR3 length: 16
D gene: -
CDR3 DNA: TGTGCCAGCAGCTTACGGTTGCAAAAAAGTACCGGGGAGCTGTTTTTT
CDR3 protein: CASSLRLQKSTGELFF

clone size: -
V gene: TRBV5-1
J gene: TRBJ2-7
CDR3 length: 15
D gene: TRBD2
CDR3 DNA: TGCGCCAGCAGCTCCCAGGGAGGGGACGTCTACGAGCAGTACTTC
CDR3 protein: CASSSQGGDVYEQYF

clone size: -
V gene: TRBV18
J gene: TRBJ2-3
CDR3 length: 13
D gene: -
CDR3 DNA: TGTGCCAGCTCACGTGTCCGGGAAGATACGCAGTATTTT
CDR3 protein: CASSRVREDTQYF

clone size: -
V gene: TRBV5-1
J gene: TRBJ1-2
CDR3 length: 14
D gene: TRBD1
CDR3 DNA: TGCGCCAGCAGCCCAACGACAGGGTCTGGAGGCTACACCTTC
CDR3 protein: CASSPTTGSGGYTF

clone size: -
V gene: TRBV5-1
J gene: TRBJ1-6
CDR3 length: 15
D gene: TRBD1
CDR3 DNA: TGCGCCAGCAGCTTAACCGGGACAGTAAATTCACCCCTCCACTTT
CDR3 protein: CASSLTGTVNSPLHF

clone size: -
V gene: TRBV3-1/TRBV3-2
J gene: TRBJ1-5
CDR3 length: 12
D gene: -
CDR3 DNA: TGTGCCAGCAGCCAAGGCGAACAGCCCCAGCATTTT
CDR3 protein: CASSQGEQPQHF